These 28 T cell receptor beta chains originate from one sample sequenced in a study of cytomegalovirus exposure and HLA in healthy donors. PCR involved 60 Vbeta and 13 Jbeta primers. TCRdb's table, derived via immunoSEQ multiplex PCR, lists solely in-frame clones and lacks some. Of some 180,000 clones in the sample, about 9% were seen once. Sequencing used PBMCs. Receptors were obtained from a woman aged 25 to 39 in good health and CMV-seropositive.

The genes are TRBV5-6 and TRBJ1-4, with 7 bases that match TRBD1. V gave up 3 bases and J gave up 0 bases; unmatched junction bases: 2. Looked up from germline, CDR1 is SGHDT and CDR2 is YYEEEE. The CDR3 consists of 15 residues. CDR3 protein: CASSWGTATNEKLFF. In DNA, the CDR3 is TGTGCCAGCAGCTGGGGGACAGCAACTAATGAAAAACTGTTTTTT.

This clone was recorded a few times. The genes are TRBV5-6 and TRBJ2-5; possibly TRBD2 for D (7 bases). Per the germline V gene, CDR1 is SGHDT and CDR2 is YYEEEE. The CDR3 has 17 residues. Trimming took off 0 bases at V and 5 bases at J, with 20 bases between the two ends. The CDR3 sequence is CASSLALGGRGTETQYF. The CDR3 DNA sequence: TGTGCCAGCAGCTTGGCTTTGGGTGGGAGGGGGACGGAGACCCAGTACTTC.

This clone was seen more than once but under ten times. The chain couples TRBV7-8 to TRBJ1-2; D perhaps matches TRBD1 (6 bases). Germline V gene data show CDR1 as SGHVS and CDR2 as FQNEAQ. The CDR3 loop spans 15 amino acids. V was clipped by 0 bases and J by 8 bases, with 16 bases between them. DNA of the CDR3: TGTGCCAGCAGCTTAGCTCCCGCCTCAGGGGAAGGCTACACCTTC. Amino acid sequence: CASSLAPASGEGYTF.

This chain connects TRBV7-9 to TRBJ2-7; 9 nucleotides align to TRBD1. CDR1 is SEHNR and CDR2 is FQNEAQ in the germline V gene (reference sequence). CDR3 length equals 17 residues. V trimming: 0 bases; J trimming: 6 bases; junction bases outside the gene matches: 12. The CDR3 DNA is TGTGCCAGCAGCTTAGCCCCCGGGACAGGGTATTCTATCGAGCAGTACTTC. Protein product: CASSLAPGTGYSIEQYF.

This clone has more than one count but fewer than ten. This sequence joins TRBV7-9 and TRBJ2-1; 10 bases fit TRBD2. V shed 5 bases and J 7 bases; nucleotides not matched to a gene: 11. Germline V gives CDR1 SEHNR, CDR2 FQNEAQ (reference sequence). The CDR3 covers 16 residues. The CDR3 spells CASSLRTSGVRNEQFF. In DNA, the CDR3 is TGTGCCAGCAGCCTCAGGACTAGCGGTGTTCGAAATGAGCAGTTCTTC.

This clone was picked up a small number of times. The J gene is TRBJ1-1, the V gene TRBV7-7, with D possibly matching TRBD1 (6 bases). Germline V gene sequence: CDR1 SSHAT, CDR2 FNYEAQ (reference sequence). V lost 5 bases to trimming and J lost 1 base, with 8 bases between them. The CDR3 is 13 residues long. CDR3 sequence reads: CASSRDTNTEAFF. In nucleotides, the CDR3 is TGTGCCAGCAGCCGGGACACGAACACTGAAGCTTTCTTT.

The rearrangement links TRBV9 to TRBJ1-1; 8 nucleotides align to TRBD1. The CDR3 is 15 residues long. After removal of 2 bases from V and 3 bases from J, the junction contained 6 bases not matched to a gene. CDR1 SGDLS and CDR2 YYNGEE come from the germline V gene. Here the CDR3 reads CASSVRTGSDTEAFF. CDR3 bases: TGTGCCAGCAGCGTCAGGACAGGGTCGGACACTGAAGCTTTCTTT.

The chain carries TRBV5-8 and TRBJ1-2; 10 nucleotides agree with TRBD1. The CDR3 spans 17 residues. Looked up from germline, CDR1 is SGHTS and CDR2 is YDEGEE. V lost 0 bases, J lost 4 bases, and 9 bases stayed unmatched. CDR3 coding DNA: TGTGCCAGCAGCTTGGTAATCCGGGACAGGGGTGGCTATGGCTACACCTTC. Its protein product is CASSLVIRDRGGYGYTF.

This clone was counted a few times. This sequence joins TRBV7-9 and TRBJ2-3; D remains unclear. This CDR3 contains 13 residues. Germline-derived CDR1 and CDR2 are SEHNR and FQNEAQ (reference sequence). Trimming stripped 3 bases from V and 6 bases from J, with 10 bases between. Here the CDR3 DNA reads TGTGCCAGCAGCTTGGGCGTGGCCGATACGCAGTATTTT. Translated, it gives CASSLGVADTQYF.

The rearrangement links TRBV5-1 to TRBJ2-2; TRBD2 matches 7 bases. Germline lookup yields CDR1 SGHRS and CDR2 YFSETQ. The junction had 7 bases not matched to a gene; V was cut back by 4 bases and J by 7 bases. The CDR3 sequence is 14 residues long. As DNA, the CDR3 is TGCGCCAGCAGCCCTCTAGCGGTTGGCGGGGAGCTGTTTTTT. Residues: CASSPLAVGGELFF.

J is TRBJ2-1 and V is TRBV9; the D gene is possibly TRBD2 (5 bases). This CDR3 contains 14 residues. The germline V and J ends were trimmed by 0 bases and 2 bases, with 6 bases remaining between them. Germline CDR1 and CDR2: SGDLS and YYNGEE. This chain's CDR3 is CASSVAGTYNEQFF. In nucleotides, the CDR3 is TGTGCCAGCAGCGTAGCGGGAACCTACAATGAGCAGTTCTTC.

This sequence joins TRBV2 and TRBJ2-7; maybe TRBD1 (6 bases). V was trimmed by 2 bases and J by 2 bases, leaving 13 bases between them. The CDR3 is made up of 15 amino acids. The germline V gene encodes CDR1 SNHLY and CDR2 FYNNEI. The CDR3 DNA reads TGTGCCAGCAGTGAAAGGCCAGGGGCAACCTACGAGCAGTACTTC. Translation gives CASSERPGATYEQYF.

The chain's CDR3 is CASKDRGRIDYGYTF. The CDR3 DNA follows: TGTGCCAGCAAGGACAGGGGGCGGATAGACTATGGCTACACCTTC. This sequence joins TRBV6-1 and TRBJ1-2; 11 nucleotides match TRBD1. Germline V CDR1 and CDR2: MNHNS, SASEGT. Trimming cost V 7 bases and J 3 bases; bases outside gene matches: 7. The CDR3 extends over 15 amino acids.

The chain recombines TRBV5-8 with TRBJ2-1, with 11 bases identical to TRBD2. The germline gives CDR1 SGHTS, CDR2 YDEGEE. The V gene end was trimmed by 4 bases and the J gene end by 6 bases; junction bases not matched to a gene: 9. This CDR3 is built from 16 residues. This CDR3 is CASSPPLAGGINEQFF. CDR3 coding DNA: TGTGCCAGCAGCCCACCCCTAGCGGGAGGCATCAATGAGCAGTTCTTC.

This clone was recorded a few times. The chain joins TRBV6-5 to TRBJ2-1; 8 positions match TRBD2. J lost 5 bases, V lost 6 bases, and 3 bases had no gene match. Germline V CDR1 and CDR2: MNHEY, SVGAGI. There are 13 residues in the CDR3. CDR3 coding DNA: TGTGCCAGCAGCCGGACTAGCCACAATGAGCAGTTCTTC. It is translated as CASSRTSHNEQFF.

The DNA of the CDR3 is TGCAGCGTGTTAGCGGGACCTACCTACAATGAGCAGTTCTTC. Encoded protein: CSVLAGPTYNEQFF. This chain connects TRBV29-1 to TRBJ2-1; 8 bases agree with TRBD2. This CDR3 spans 14 amino acids. J gave up 2 bases and V 6 bases, and 6 bases lay outside the gene matches. The germline CDR1 and CDR2 sequences are SQVTM and ANQGSEA.

The J gene is TRBJ2-1, the V gene TRBV4-1, with a weak D call TRBD2 (7 bases). CDR1 and CDR2 from the germline V gene are MGHRA and YSYEKL. V lost 4 bases to trimming and J lost 7 bases, with 17 bases between them. The CDR3 is made up of 15 amino acids. The CDR3 region is CASSRATGRGNEQFF. CDR3 in DNA: TGCGCCAGCAGCCGCGCTACAGGGAGGGGTAATGAGCAGTTCTTC.

This sequence joins TRBV7-9 and TRBJ2-7, with TRBD1 identical over 11 bases. Germline CDR1 is SEHNR and CDR2 is FQNEAQ (reference sequence). This CDR3 has 17 amino acids. J gave up 0 bases and V 4 bases, and 8 bases lay outside the gene matches. CDR3 DNA sequence: TGTGCCAGCAGCTCGATCAGGGGGACAGGGGGCTCCTACGAGCAGTACTTC. This sequence encodes CASSSIRGTGGSYEQYF.

This clone turned up a few times. The J gene is TRBJ2-3, the V gene TRBV6-1; D is uncertain. This CDR3 has 16 amino acids. The V end lost 1 base, the J end lost 3 bases, and 14 bases lay between the germline ends. Germline assignment: CDR1 MNHNS and CDR2 SASEGT. The CDR3 loop reads CASSEVRPGQTDTQYF. For the CDR3, the DNA is TGTGCCAGCAGTGAAGTCCGGCCAGGCCAAACAGATACGCAGTATTTT.

The chain is built from TRBV7-9 and TRBJ1-1; D call uncertain. V gave up 0 bases and J gave up 5 bases, with 10 bases separating them. The CDR3 is 14 amino acids. CDR1 and CDR2 from the germline V gene are SEHNR and FQNEAQ (reference sequence). The CDR3 DNA sequence: TGTGCCAGCAGCTTAGCGGGTGGAGGGACTGAAGCTTTCTTT. Encoded protein: CASSLAGGGTEAFF. The entire variable domain, with the rest obtained from reference TRBV7-9 and TRBJ1-1, is as follows: DTGVSQNPRHKITKRGQNVTFRCDPISEHNRLYWYRQTLGQGPEFLTYFQNEAQLEKSRLLSDRFSAERPKGSFSTLEIQRTEQGDSAMYLCASSLAGGGTEAFFGQGTRLTVV.

This clone was recorded a few times. This sequence joins TRBV6-1 and TRBJ1-2, with a possible D match to TRBD1 (6 bases). Germline CDR1 reads MNHNS; CDR2 reads SASEGT. There are 15 residues in the CDR3. Between the trimmed V and J ends, which lost 1 base and 4 bases, there was a span of 13 bases. For the CDR3, the DNA is TGTGCCAGCAGTGAAGACAGGGCCCGAAGCTATGGCTACACCTTC. Protein product: CASSEDRARSYGYTF.

This clone was observed a handful of times. V is TRBV27 and J is TRBJ2-3; 10 bases agree with TRBD2. There are 18 residues in the CDR3. Germline CDR1 MNHEY, CDR2 SMNVEV (reference sequence). V dropped 4 bases and J dropped 1; count of bases not matched to a gene: 11. CDR3 sequence (DNA): TGTGCCAGCAGTTCGATGACTAGCGGGCAAGGGGGCACAGATACGCAGTATTTT. This codes for CASSSMTSGQGGTDTQYF.

This clone appeared a single time. The chain joins TRBV5-4 to TRBJ2-5, with 8 bases identical to TRBD2. The J call is in doubt because the DNA end fits TRBJ2-7 better. The V gene's germline CDR1 is SGHNT and CDR2 YYREEE (reference sequence). CDR3 size: 14 residues. CDR3 loop: CASSLKREGYEQYF. The CDR3 region has the DNA TGTGCCAGCAGCTTGAAACGGGAGGGCTACGAGCAGTACTTC.

CDR3 region: CASSLGTSGSYEQYF. As DNA, the CDR3 is TGTGCCAGCAGCTTAGGGACTAGCGGGAGCTACGAGCAGTACTTC. The chain has TRBV13 and TRBJ2-7; 12 positions agree with TRBD2. V shed 0 bases and J 3 bases; nucleotides not matched to a gene: 0. Germline CDR1 and CDR2: PRHDT and FYEKMQ (reference sequence). The CDR3 consists of 15 residues.

J is TRBJ1-5 and V is TRBV7-8; 7 bases align to TRBD1. Trimming removed 0 bases from V and 6 bases from J; junction bases left unmatched: 5. CDR1 is SGHVS and CDR2 is FQNEAQ in the germline V gene. CDR3 length equals 15 residues. Here the CDR3 DNA reads TGTGCCAGCAGCTTAGCGGCAGGGGGTAGTCAGCCCCAGCATTTT. Its protein product is CASSLAAGGSQPQHF.

There are a few counts of this clone. V and J are TRBV5-8 and TRBJ1-4; 10 bases map to TRBD1. J lost 9 bases, V lost 4 bases, and 9 bases had no gene match. The CDR3 sequence is 15 residues long. Germline V gene lookup returns CDR1 SGHTS and CDR2 YDEGEE. Here the CDR3 reads CASSPPGQGMKKLFF. CDR3 sequence (DNA): TGTGCCAGCAGCCCGCCGGGACAGGGGATGAAAAAACTGTTTTTT. Together with reference TRBV5-8 and TRBJ1-4, the CDR3 gives the full variable domain: EAGVTQSPTHLIKTRGQQATLRCSPISGHTSVYWYQQALGLGLQFLLWYDEGEERNRGNFPPRFSGRQFPNYSSELNVNALELEDSALYLCASSPPGQGMKKLFFGSGTQLSVL.

The DNA of the CDR3 is TGTGCCAGCAGTGACAGGCCTGGCTACACCTTC. Its protein is CASSDRPGYTF. The chain employs TRBV2 and TRBJ1-2, with D uncertain. The CDR3 extends over 11 amino acids. The V end lost 3 bases, the J end lost 7 bases, and 6 bases lay between the germline ends. The germline V gene encodes CDR1 SNHLY and CDR2 FYNNEI. Full variable domain (outside the CDR3, taken from reference TRBV2 and TRBJ1-2): EPEVTQTPSHQVTQMGQEVILRCVPISNHLYFYWYRQILGQKVEFLVSFYNNEISEKSEIFDDQFSVERPDGSNFTLKIRSTKLEDSAMYFCASSDRPGYTFGSGTRLTVV.

This clone turned up a few times. The chain uses TRBV6-6 and TRBJ1-1; D is possibly TRBD1 (6 bases). The CDR3 runs to 15 residues. The ends were cut back, 0 bases at V and 4 bases at J, with 12 bases in the middle. Germline V gene sequence: CDR1 MNHNY, CDR2 SVGAGI (reference sequence). The CDR3 DNA follows: TGTGCCAGCAGTTACTCGGCAGGGGTTGGCACTGAAGCTTTCTTT. It codes for CASSYSAGVGTEAFF.